The entry below describes one TCR beta chain. Its antigen remains undetermined. One base away there is no much larger clone; base qualities are not given. The germline V and J ends show losses of 4 bases and 2 bases respectively, and no gene match explains 2 bases of the junction. According to the germline V gene (reference sequence), CDR1 reads GTSNPN and CDR2 reads SVGIG. The CDR3, from cysteine to phenylalanine, totals 13 residues. Here the CDR3 DNA is all that survives: 39 bases in frame from base 1. These data belong to a study of CD8 T cells in Susac syndrome (dated by TCRdb to the late 2010s). For the study in its entirety: Whether CD8+ T cell activation and differentiation in Susac syndrome was antigen driven was tested using repertoire sequencing. CD8+ T cell repertoire clonality was compared between more than 9 healthy donors, some 14 Susac syndrome patients and approximately 15 multiple sclerosis patients. Study-wide findings and limitations: The number of individuals in the TCR sequencing and HLA analysis was acknowledged as relatively small.

RNA was extracted using the RNeasy kit, and roughly 0.5 to 1 microgram was reverse transcribed with random hexamers. The immunoSEQ multiplex PCR assay, covering 54 Vbeta and 13 Jbeta segments, was used to amplify TCR beta CDR3 regions. PCR amplification bias was corrected using a synthetic template baseline for primer optimization and computational correction. The paper's data handling went like this. Reads were assigned to V, D and J genes according to IMGT and analyzed in immunoSEQ Analyzer, with only productive sequences retained. Clonality was calculated as one minus the Shannon entropy normalized by log2 of the number of productive unique sequences. For each patient and control, public and private clones were evaluated among the 100 most prevalent clones. Clones were defined as Susac-specific if absent from the healthy and MS cohorts, from around 1,000 published viral clones and from other ImmuneACCESS disease sequences. Starting from the raw public reads, TCRdb applied fastp trimming at Q25, assembled clones with MiXCR and retained in-frame beta chains. Rows with one shared CDR3 protein collapse into an entry with the most common genes and DNA. The V and J calls were not made by the authors but by TCRdb's processing. Present in this sample are more than 110,000 distinct CDR3 sequences, around 94% of which were seen just once. Clones ranked in the top ten supply 0.27% of the sample.

Peripheral blood CD8+ and CD4+ T cells from healthy donors, Susac syndrome patients and multiple sclerosis patients were profiled using high-throughput TCR beta sequencing. The healthy donors served as controls matched for age and sex. CD8+ TEMRA cells were enriched by FACS, while bulk CD8+ and CD4+ T cells were purified by magnetic negative isolation. Blood was collected in EDTA tubes and processed within 24 hours, with PBMCs isolated through density gradient centrifugation. PBMCs destined for TCR sequencing were cryopreserved in liquid nitrogen and later thawed in a 37 °C water bath. Purity of sorted or isolated CD4+, CD8+ and CD8+ TEMRA cells was at least 90%.

This TCR was recovered from a human donor in good health. Sequencing input: CD8+ T cells from PBMCs. The rearrangement combines TRBV30 with TRBJ2-5; 9 nucleotides in the junction match TRBD2. CDR3 protein: CAWTSGVQETQYF. In nucleotides, the sequence is TGTGCCTGGACTAGCGGGGTACAAGAGACCCAGTACTTC.